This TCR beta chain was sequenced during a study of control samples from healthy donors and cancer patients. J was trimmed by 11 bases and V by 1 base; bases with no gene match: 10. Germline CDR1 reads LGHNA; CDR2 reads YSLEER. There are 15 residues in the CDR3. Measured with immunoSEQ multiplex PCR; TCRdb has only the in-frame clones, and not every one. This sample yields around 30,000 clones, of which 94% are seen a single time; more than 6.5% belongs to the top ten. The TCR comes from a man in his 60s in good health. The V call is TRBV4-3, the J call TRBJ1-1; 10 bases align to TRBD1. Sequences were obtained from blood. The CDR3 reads CASSQGIRDRGSAFF. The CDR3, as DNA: TGCGCCAGCAGCCAAGGAATCCGGGACAGGGGTTCGGCTTTCTTT.